Presented here are 25 T cell receptor beta chains from one specimen sequenced in a study of blood T cell repertoires in COVID-19. Sequenced by immunoSEQ multiplex PCR; TCRdb stores in-frame clones only, minus some. This table has 300,000 to 400,000 clones, 85% to 90% appearing once. The source material was peripheral blood. These receptors were obtained from a human donor in a cohort sampled during active COVID-19.

V usage is TRBV10-3 and J usage is TRBJ1-2; TRBD1 aligns across 9 bases. CDR1 and CDR2 from the germline V gene are ENHRY and SYGVKD. The CDR3 has 14 amino acids. V lost 1 base and J lost 6; bases outside the gene matches: 3. The CDR3 sequence is CAISELGQGHGYTF. CDR3 in DNA: TGTGCCATCAGTGAGTTGGGACAGGGCCATGGCTACACCTTC.

This chain uses TRBV2 with TRBJ2-3; 9 nucleotides align to TRBD2. Germline assignment: CDR1 SNHLY and CDR2 FYNNEI. The CDR3 loop spans 15 amino acids. Trimming at V came to 9 bases and at J to 8 bases, leaving 15 bases not matched to a gene. CDR3 nucleotides: TGTGCCAGGTCCGTTTTGGCGGGAGGGCCGGGTACGCAGTATTTT. Encoded protein: CARSVLAGGPGTQYF.

The rearrangement joins TRBV7-3 to TRBJ2-1, with 9 nucleotides matching TRBD1. This CDR3 spans 15 amino acids. Per the germline V gene, CDR1 is SGHTA and CDR2 is FQGTGA. V gave up 5 bases and J gave up 6 bases; unmatched junction bases: 8. CDR3 loop: CASSPSGQGLNEQFF. As DNA, the CDR3 is TGTGCCAGCAGCCCATCGGGACAGGGTCTCAATGAGCAGTTCTTC.

This clone has just one count. The chain combines TRBV18 with TRBJ2-3; TRBD1 is a possible D gene (5 bases). Trimming pared 2 bases from V and 6 bases from J, leaving 12 bases between. Germline V gene data show CDR1 as KGHSH and CDR2 as LQKENI. The CDR3 spans 14 residues. CDR3: CASSPELGHDTQYF. Here the CDR3 DNA reads TGTGCCAGCTCACCAGAGCTGGGGCATGATACGCAGTATTTT. The full variable domain, its missing parts supplied by reference TRBV18 and TRBJ2-3, is NAGVMQNPRHLVRRRGQEARLRCSPMKGHSHVYWYRQLPEEGLKFMVYLQKENIIDESGMPKERFSAEFPKEGPSILRIQQVVRGDSAAYFCASSPELGHDTQYFGPGTRLTVL.

The J gene is TRBJ1-3, the V gene TRBV6-1, with a possible D match to TRBD1 (5 bases). This CDR3 region has 15 residues. Germline lookup yields CDR1 MNHNS and CDR2 SASEGT. Trimming took off 1 base at V and 0 bases at J, with 7 bases between the two ends. CDR3: CASSEGGSSGNTIYF. In DNA, the CDR3 is TGTGCCAGCAGTGAAGGGGGCAGCTCTGGAAACACCATATATTTT.

The chain uses TRBV19 and TRBJ2-2, with a weak D call TRBD2 (5 bases). The CDR3 consists of 14 residues. V lost 4 bases and J lost 3, with 9 bases in between. Germline-derived CDR1 and CDR2 are LNHDA and SQIVND (reference sequence). CDR3 sequence (DNA): TGTGCCAGTAGTAGCGGGCCTTACACCGGGGAGCTGTTTTTT. Translation: CASSSGPYTGELFF.

This clone has a single count. This chain links TRBV12-3 or TRBV12-4 with TRBJ2-3; possibly TRBD1 for D (5 bases). The length of the CDR3 is 13 residues. Trimming took 6 bases from V and 5 from J, leaving 12 bases between them. The CDR3 loop reads CASSSGFGDTQYF. The CDR3 region has the DNA TGTGCCAGCAGCTCAGGGTTTGGAGATACGCAGTATTTT.

This clone appeared a few times. This chain uses TRBV19 with TRBJ1-2; unclear D gene. Trimming pared 3 bases from V and 8 bases from J, leaving 19 bases between. Per the germline V gene, CDR1 is LNHDA and CDR2 is SQIVND (reference sequence). The CDR3 loop spans 15 amino acids. In DNA form, the CDR3 reads TGTGCCAGTAGTATCGGGTCTGATTCTGAGAGGGGCTACACCTTC. This translates into CASSIGSDSERGYTF.

This clone has more than one count but fewer than ten. The chain employs TRBV9 and TRBJ2-3; D is perhaps TRBD2 (6 bases). There are 15 residues in the CDR3. The germline CDR1 and CDR2 sequences are SGDLS and YYNGEE. Trimming stripped 4 bases from V and 2 bases from J, with 14 bases between. The CDR3 is CASSPGTPHTDTQYF. The CDR3, as DNA: TGTGCCAGCAGCCCCGGGACTCCACACACAGATACGCAGTATTTT. Full variable domain (missing parts from reference TRBV9 and TRBJ2-3): DSGVTQTPKHLITATGQRVTLRCSPRSGDLSVYWYQQSLDQGLQFLIQYYNGEERAKGNILERFSAQQFPDLHSELNLSSLELGDSALYFCASSPGTPHTDTQYFGPGTRLTVL.

This clone was observed a handful of times. V is TRBV19 and J is TRBJ1-4; the match to TRBD1 covers 8 bases. Germline loops: CDR1 LNHDA, CDR2 SQIVND (reference sequence). J was trimmed by 3 bases and V by 8 bases; bases with no gene match: 11. The CDR3 sequence is 16 residues long. CDR3: CASARQGTMANEKLFF. CDR3 in DNA: TGTGCCAGTGCCCGACAGGGGACTATGGCTAATGAAAAACTGTTTTTT.

This clone was observed a handful of times. The chain joins TRBV6-2 or TRBV6-3 to TRBJ1-1, with D hard to call. Germline V CDR1 and CDR2: MNHEY, SVGEGT. Deletions cut 2 bases from V and 7 bases from J, with 5 bases between. The CDR3 totals 11 residues. CDR3 sequence: CASSYRVEAFF. CDR3 in DNA: TGTGCCAGCAGTTACCGGGTTGAAGCTTTCTTT.

The chain carries TRBV2 and TRBJ1-2; D possibly corresponds to TRBD1 (5 bases). The CDR3 is made up of 16 amino acids. CDR1 is SNHLY, CDR2 FYNNEI, per germline. Trimming removed 0 bases at V and 2 bases at J, with 13 bases between. CDR3 bases: TGTGCCAGCAGTGAAGCCATAGGAGGGGAGAACTATGGCTACACCTTC. Translation gives CASSEAIGGENYGYTF.

The chain carries TRBV28 and TRBJ1-2; no firm D call. Per germline, CDR1 MDHEN and CDR2 SYDVKM. The ends were cut back, 3 bases at V and 4 bases at J, with 12 bases in the middle. The CDR3 has 14 amino acids. The CDR3 loop is CASSLYEGSYGYTF. Written as DNA, the CDR3 is TGTGCCAGCAGTTTGTACGAGGGATCCTATGGCTACACCTTC.

The chain joins TRBV19 to TRBJ2-1, with 11 bases that match TRBD1. V was pared by 4 bases and J by 4 bases, with 3 bases of the junction left unmatched. Germline values: CDR1 LNHDA, CDR2 SQIVND (reference sequence). This CDR3 comprises 15 residues. Here the CDR3 reads CASSRGTGGYNEQFF. CDR3 DNA sequence: TGTGCCAGTAGTAGGGGGACAGGGGGTTACAATGAGCAGTTCTTC.

This clone was counted a few times. The chain combines TRBV7-3 with TRBJ1-6, with D unresolved. The length of the CDR3 is 15 residues. V was cut by 2 bases and J by 7 bases, with 12 bases left in between. Germline CDR1 and CDR2: SGHTA and FQGTGA. CDR3 sequence reads: CASSLFDKTNSPLHF. CDR3 nucleotide sequence: TGTGCCAGCAGCTTATTTGACAAGACAAATTCACCCCTCCACTTT.

The CDR3 DNA is TGCGCCAGCAGTGAGTCGTTCGGGTACACTGAAGCTTTCTTT. Its translation is CASSESFGYTEAFF. This chain joins TRBV10-2 and TRBJ1-1; D is unclear. With 0 bases removed from V and 3 bases from J, the gap between germline ends came to 8 bases. The CDR3 loop spans 14 amino acids. Germline CDR1 WSHSY, CDR2 SAAADI.

This clone was counted a single time. The junction and the germline gene differ at one end; a read error may be behind it. This chain links TRBV7-2 with TRBJ2-5; possible D gene TRBD2, 5 bases. The CDR3 loop spans 15 amino acids. The germline CDR1 and CDR2 sequences are SGHTA and FQGNSA. CDR3 in DNA: TGTGCCAGCAGCCTAGCCCCCGGGTGGAGAGAGACCCAGTACTTC. This sequence encodes CASSLAPGWRETQYF.

The CDR3 is CASSKDRTGANVLTF. The CDR3 bases are TGTGCCAGCAGCAAAGACAGGACTGGGGCCAACGTCCTGACTTTC. The chain joins TRBV7-9 to TRBJ2-6, with D tentatively TRBD1 (6 bases). Germline CDR1 SEHNR, CDR2 FQNEAQ (reference sequence). There are 15 residues in the CDR3. V lost 5 bases to trimming and J lost 2 bases, with 10 bases between them.

The gene calls are TRBV6-5 and TRBJ2-7, with a possible D match to TRBD2 (5 bases). The ends were cut back, 6 bases at V and 3 bases at J, with 15 bases in the middle. The CDR3 spans 14 residues. CDR1 is MNHEY and CDR2 is SVGAGI in the germline V gene. Written as DNA, the CDR3 is TGTGCCAGCAGGAGGTGGACTGACGACTACGAGCAGTACTTC. Amino acids: CASRRWTDDYEQYF.

To note about this clone: The junction and the germline gene differ at one end; a read error may be behind it. V is TRBV11-2 and J is TRBJ1-1; tentatively, D is TRBD1 (5 bases). CDR1 and CDR2 (germline): SGHAT, FQNNGV. This CDR3 spans 13 amino acids. The CDR3, as DNA: TGTGCCAGCAACTTAGATACAGGCACTGAAGCTTTCTTT. Residues: CASNLDTGTEAFF.

A few counts support this clone. V usage is TRBV6-5 and J usage is TRBJ1-4; D unresolved. In germline, CDR1 is MNHEY, CDR2 SVGAGI. The CDR3 has 15 amino acids. V lost 5 bases, J lost 0 bases, and 10 bases lay in between. CDR3 in DNA: TGTGCCAGCAGTCCCAGACATACAACTAATGAAAAACTGTTTTTT. This sequence encodes CASSPRHTTNEKLFF.

The genes are TRBV28 and TRBJ1-5, with TRBD1 matching 7 bases. This CDR3 is built from 14 residues. Germline V lookup: CDR1 MDHEN, CDR2 SYDVKM. J was trimmed by 5 bases and V by 5 bases; bases with no gene match: 6. As DNA, the CDR3 is TGTGCCAGCAGTCTCCGACAGGGCGATCAGCCCCAGCATTTT. Translated: CASSLRQGDQPQHF.

The V and J genes are TRBV21-1 and TRBJ1-4; the table's D call, TRBD1, was not checked against the DNA. TRBV21-1 is flagged as a pseudogene. This CDR3 is built from 16 residues. DNA of the CDR3: TGTGCCAGCTCCCCTGGGGCAGTAAAAACTAATGAAAAACTGTTTTTT. Its translation: CASSPGAVKTNEKLFF.

This chain uses TRBV30 with TRBJ1-3, with D perhaps matching TRBD1 (5 bases). The CDR3 totals 16 residues. Germline CDR1 and CDR2: GTSNPN and SVGIG (reference sequence). The ends were cut back, 0 bases at V and 2 bases at J, with 14 bases in the middle. For the CDR3, the DNA is TGTGCCTGGAGTGTGAATCGGGCAGGGACTGGAAACACCATATATTTT. Residues: CAWSVNRAGTGNTIYF.

This chain joins TRBV7-2 and TRBJ2-5, with 9 bases identical to TRBD2. Germline trimming cut 5 bases from V and 7 bases from J; bases unmatched to any gene: 8. The CDR3 spans 14 residues. CDR1 and CDR2 from the germline V gene are SGHTA and FQGNSA. CDR3 DNA: TGTGCCAGCAGCCAACCCCCGGGACTAGCGACCCAGTACTTC. It is translated as CASSQPPGLATQYF.